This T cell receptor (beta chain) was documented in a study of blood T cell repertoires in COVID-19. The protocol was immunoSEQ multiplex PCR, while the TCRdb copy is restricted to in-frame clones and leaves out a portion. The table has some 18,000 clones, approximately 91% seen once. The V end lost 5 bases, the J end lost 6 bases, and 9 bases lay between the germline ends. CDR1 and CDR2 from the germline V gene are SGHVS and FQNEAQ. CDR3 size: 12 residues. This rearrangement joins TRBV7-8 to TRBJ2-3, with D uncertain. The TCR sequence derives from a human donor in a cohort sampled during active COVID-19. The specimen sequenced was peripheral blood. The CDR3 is CASSPVQDTQYF. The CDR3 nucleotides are TGTGCCAGCAGCCCAGTACAGGATACGCAGTATTTT.